This paragraph covers one TCR beta chain sequence. What it binds is unknown. cDNA libraries of TCR beta carried unique molecular identifiers. TCRdb re-derived calls from the PCR reads in MiXCR, one entry per CDR3 protein. The sample includes roughly 600,000 distinct CDR3 sequences, roughly 45% of them seen just once. This sample is part of a study of post-analysis software for immune sequencing data. On the study more broadly: Patients had relapsing-remitting, secondary progressive or progressive-relapsing multiple sclerosis; some lacked subtype.

Study conclusions and caveats: The F measure placed samples prepared in the same batch into strongly shared clusters. Five or six TRBV segments, TRBV5-6, TRBV5-1 and TRBV20-1 among them, were found more frequent in patients than controls. Multiple sclerosis patients had significantly lower normalized Chao1 diversity than controls.

Trimming removed 7 bases from V and 0 bases from J; junction bases left unmatched: 15. The CDR3 contains 18 residues. The germline V gene encodes CDR1 SGHRS and CDR2 YFSETQ. Sample: blood. The sequence derives from a girl aged 10 to 17 with multiple sclerosis. The V gene is TRBV5-1, the J gene TRBJ2-1; the match to TRBD2 covers 8 bases. The CDR3, as DNA: TGCGCCAGCGCTACGGGACTAGAGGGGGGGCCCTCCTACAATGAGCAGTTCTTC. This encodes CASATGLEGGPSYNEQFF.